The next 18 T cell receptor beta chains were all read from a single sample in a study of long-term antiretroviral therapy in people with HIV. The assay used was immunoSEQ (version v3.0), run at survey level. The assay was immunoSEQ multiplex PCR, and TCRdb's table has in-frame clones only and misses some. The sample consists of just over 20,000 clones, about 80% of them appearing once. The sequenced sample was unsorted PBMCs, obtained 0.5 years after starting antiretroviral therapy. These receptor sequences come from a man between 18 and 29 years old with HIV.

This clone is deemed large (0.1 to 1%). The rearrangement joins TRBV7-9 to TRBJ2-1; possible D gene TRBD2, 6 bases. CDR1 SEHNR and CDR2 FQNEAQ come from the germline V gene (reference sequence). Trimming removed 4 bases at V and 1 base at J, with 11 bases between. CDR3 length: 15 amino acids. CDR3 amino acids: CASSSTGLSYNEQFF. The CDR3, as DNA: TGTGCCAGCAGCTCTACGGGACTTTCCTACAATGAGCAGTTCTTC.

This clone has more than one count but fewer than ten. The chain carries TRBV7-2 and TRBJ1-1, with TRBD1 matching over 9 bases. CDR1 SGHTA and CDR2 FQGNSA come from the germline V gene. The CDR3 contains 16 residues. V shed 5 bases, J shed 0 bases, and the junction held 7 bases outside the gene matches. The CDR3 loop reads CASSQDRGRMNTEAFF. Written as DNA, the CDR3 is TGTGCCAGCAGCCAGGACAGGGGAAGAATGAACACTGAAGCTTTCTTT.

CDR3 loop: CASSSNAASGGEKLFF. The CDR3 DNA follows: TGCGCCAGCAGCTCTAACGCAGCCTCAGGGGGGGAAAAACTGTTTTTT. The chain links TRBV5-1 to TRBJ1-4; 7 positions match TRBD1. Germline CDR1 is SGHRS and CDR2 is YFSETQ. V lost 3 bases to trimming and J lost 8 bases; unmatched junction nucleotides: 13. The CDR3 spans 16 residues.

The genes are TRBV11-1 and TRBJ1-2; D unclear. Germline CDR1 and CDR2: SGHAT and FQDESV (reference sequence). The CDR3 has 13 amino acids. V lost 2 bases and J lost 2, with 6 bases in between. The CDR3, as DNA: TGTGCCAGCAGCTTAACCCTGAACTATGGCTACACCTTC. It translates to CASSLTLNYGYTF.

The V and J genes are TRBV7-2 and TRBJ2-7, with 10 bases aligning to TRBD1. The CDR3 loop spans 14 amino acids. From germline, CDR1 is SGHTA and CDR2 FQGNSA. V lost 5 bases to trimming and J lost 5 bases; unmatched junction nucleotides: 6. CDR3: CASSPKDRGDEQYF. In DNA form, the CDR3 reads TGTGCCAGCAGCCCGAAGGACAGGGGGGACGAGCAGTACTTC.

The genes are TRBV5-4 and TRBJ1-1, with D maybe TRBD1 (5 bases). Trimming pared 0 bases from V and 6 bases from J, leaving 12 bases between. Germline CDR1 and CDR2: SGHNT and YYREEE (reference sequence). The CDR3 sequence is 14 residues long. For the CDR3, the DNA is TGTGCCAGCAGCTTGGAATCAGGGTTCGCTGAAGCTTTCTTT. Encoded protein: CASSLESGFAEAFF. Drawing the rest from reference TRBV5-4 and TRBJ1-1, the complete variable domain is ETGVTQSPTHLIKTRGQQVTLRCSSQSGHNTVSWYQQALGQGPQFIFQYYREEENGRGNFPPRFSGLQFPNYSSELNVNALELDDSALYLCASSLESGFAEAFFGQGTRLTVV.

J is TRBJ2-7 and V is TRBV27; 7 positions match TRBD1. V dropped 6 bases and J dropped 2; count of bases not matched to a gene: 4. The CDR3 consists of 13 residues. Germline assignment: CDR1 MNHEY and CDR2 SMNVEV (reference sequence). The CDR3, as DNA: TGTGCCAGCAGCCTTACAGGGGCCTACGAGCAGTACTTC. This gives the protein CASSLTGAYEQYF.

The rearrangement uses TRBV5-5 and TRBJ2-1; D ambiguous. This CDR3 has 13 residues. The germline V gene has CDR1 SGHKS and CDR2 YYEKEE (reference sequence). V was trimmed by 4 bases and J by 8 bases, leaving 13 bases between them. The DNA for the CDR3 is TGTGCCAGCAGCCCCTATCCCAGTGATGAGCAGTTCTTC. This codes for CASSPYPSDEQFF.

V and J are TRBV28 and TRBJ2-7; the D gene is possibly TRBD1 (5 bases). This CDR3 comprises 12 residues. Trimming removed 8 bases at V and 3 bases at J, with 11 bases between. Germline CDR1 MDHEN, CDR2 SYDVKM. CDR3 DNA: TGTGCCAGCGCCGACAGCCTCTACGAGCAGTACTTC. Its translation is CASADSLYEQYF.

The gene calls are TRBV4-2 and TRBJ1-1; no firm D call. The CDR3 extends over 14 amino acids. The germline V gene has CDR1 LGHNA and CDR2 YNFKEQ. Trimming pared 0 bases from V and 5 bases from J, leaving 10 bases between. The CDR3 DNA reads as TGTGCCAGCAGCCAAGATAGTGGGCAAACTGAAGCTTTCTTT. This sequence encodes CASSQDSGQTEAFF.

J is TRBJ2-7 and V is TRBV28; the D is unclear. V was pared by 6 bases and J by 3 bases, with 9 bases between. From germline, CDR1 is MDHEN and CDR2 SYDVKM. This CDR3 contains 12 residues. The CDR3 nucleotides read TGTGCCAGCAGCGTTAACTACTACGAGCAGTACTTC. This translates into CASSVNYYEQYF.

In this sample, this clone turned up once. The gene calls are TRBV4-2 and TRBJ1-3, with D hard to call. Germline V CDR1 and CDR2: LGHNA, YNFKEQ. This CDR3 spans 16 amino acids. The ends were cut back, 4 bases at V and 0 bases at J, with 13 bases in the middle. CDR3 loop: CASSPPTESSGNTIYF. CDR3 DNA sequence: TGTGCCAGCAGCCCCCCCACAGAGAGCTCTGGAAACACCATATATTTT.

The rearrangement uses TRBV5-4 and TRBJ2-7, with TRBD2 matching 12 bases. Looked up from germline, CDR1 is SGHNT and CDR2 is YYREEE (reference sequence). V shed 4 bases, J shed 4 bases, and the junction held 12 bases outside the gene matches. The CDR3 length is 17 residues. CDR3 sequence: CASSPYTGTSGRYEQYF. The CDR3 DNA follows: TGTGCCAGCAGCCCATACACCGGGACTAGCGGGCGTTACGAGCAGTACTTC.

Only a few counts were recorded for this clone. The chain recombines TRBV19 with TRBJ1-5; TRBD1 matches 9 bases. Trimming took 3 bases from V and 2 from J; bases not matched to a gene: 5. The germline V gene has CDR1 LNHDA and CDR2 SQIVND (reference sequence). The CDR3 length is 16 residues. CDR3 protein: CASSIWNRGRNQPQHF. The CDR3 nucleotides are TGTGCCAGTAGTATTTGGAACAGGGGGCGCAATCAGCCCCAGCATTTT.

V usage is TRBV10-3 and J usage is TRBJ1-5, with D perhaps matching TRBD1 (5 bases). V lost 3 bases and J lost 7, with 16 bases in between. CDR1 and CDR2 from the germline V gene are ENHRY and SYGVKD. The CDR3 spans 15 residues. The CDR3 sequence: CAISDSGRGVQPQHF. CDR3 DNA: TGTGCCATCAGTGATTCGGGGAGAGGGGTACAGCCCCAGCATTTT.

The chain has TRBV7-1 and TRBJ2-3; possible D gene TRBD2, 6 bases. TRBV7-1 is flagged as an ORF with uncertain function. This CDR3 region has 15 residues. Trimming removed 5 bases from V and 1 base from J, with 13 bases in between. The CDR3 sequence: CASSQRTGGTDTQYF. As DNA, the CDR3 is TGTGCCAGCAGCCAGAGGACGGGGGGCACAGATACGCAGTATTTT.

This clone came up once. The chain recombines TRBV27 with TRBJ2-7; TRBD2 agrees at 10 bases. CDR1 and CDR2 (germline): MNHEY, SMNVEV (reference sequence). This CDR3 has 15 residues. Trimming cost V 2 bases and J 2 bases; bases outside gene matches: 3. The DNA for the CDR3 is TGTGCCAGCAGTTTAGAGCGGGGGGGAACCTACGAGCAGTACTTC. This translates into CASSLERGGTYEQYF.

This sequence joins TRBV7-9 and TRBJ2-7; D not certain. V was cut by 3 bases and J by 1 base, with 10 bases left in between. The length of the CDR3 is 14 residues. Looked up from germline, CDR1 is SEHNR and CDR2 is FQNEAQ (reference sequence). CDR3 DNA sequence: TGTGCCAGCAGCTTCCCCAGCACATCCTACGAGCAGTACTTC. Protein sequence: CASSFPSTSYEQYF.